This T cell receptor beta chain is from a study of blood T cell repertoires in COVID-19. At the level of the study: Italy, Spain and the United States were the sources of the convalescent and acute COVID-19 samples.

This table comes from immunoSEQ multiplex PCR, and its TCRdb copy is limited to in-frame clones, with some not included. The table lists about 290,000 clones, roughly 90% of them singletons. CDR3 length: 15 residues. Per germline, CDR1 SGDLS and CDR2 YYNGEE. The V and J ends lost 3 bases and 2 bases respectively, with 13 bases between them. This clone was seen a handful of times. This receptor was taken from a man aged 40-49 years with acute or convalescent COVID-19. Sequencing was carried out using peripheral blood. The V call is TRBV9, the J call TRBJ2-3; maybe TRBD1 (5 bases). As DNA, the CDR3 is TGTGCCAGCAGCGAGGGGTTCCAGTACACAGATACGCAGTATTTT. It encodes CASSEGFQYTDTQYF.